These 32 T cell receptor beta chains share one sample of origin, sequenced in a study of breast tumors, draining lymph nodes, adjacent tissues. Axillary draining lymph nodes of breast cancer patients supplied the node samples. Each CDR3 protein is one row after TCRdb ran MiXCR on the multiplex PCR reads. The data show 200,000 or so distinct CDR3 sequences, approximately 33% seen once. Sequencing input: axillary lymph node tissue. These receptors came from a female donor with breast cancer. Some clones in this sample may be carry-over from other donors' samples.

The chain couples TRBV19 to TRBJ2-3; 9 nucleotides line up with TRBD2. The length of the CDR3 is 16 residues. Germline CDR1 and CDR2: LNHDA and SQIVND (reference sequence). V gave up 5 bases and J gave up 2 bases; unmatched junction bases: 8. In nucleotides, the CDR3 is TGTGCCAGTAGTCAGACTAGCGGTCTGATCACAGATACGCAGTATTTT. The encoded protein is CASSQTSGLITDTQYF.

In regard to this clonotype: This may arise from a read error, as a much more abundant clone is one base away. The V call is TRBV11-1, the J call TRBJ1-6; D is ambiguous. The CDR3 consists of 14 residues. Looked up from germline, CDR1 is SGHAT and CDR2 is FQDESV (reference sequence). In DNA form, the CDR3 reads TGTGCCAGCGGCTTAGGACGGTATAATTCACCCCTCCACTTT. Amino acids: CASGLGRYNSPLHF.

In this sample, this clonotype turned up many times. CDR3 DNA: TGCGCCAGCAGTACAAACACACAAACAGATACGCAGTATTTT. Its translation: CASSTNTQTDTQYF. The chain combines TRBV5-1 with TRBJ2-3; no clear D gene. With 5 bases removed from V and 3 bases from J, the gap between germline ends came to 13 bases. The CDR3 spans 14 residues. Germline V gene sequence: CDR1 SGHRS, CDR2 YFSETQ.

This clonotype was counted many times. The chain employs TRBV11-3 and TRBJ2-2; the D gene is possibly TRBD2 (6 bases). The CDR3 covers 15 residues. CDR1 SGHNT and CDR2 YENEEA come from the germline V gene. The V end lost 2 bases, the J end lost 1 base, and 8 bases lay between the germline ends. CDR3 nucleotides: TGTGCCAGCAGCTTAATGGGAGGGAACACCGGGGAGCTGTTTTTT. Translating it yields CASSLMGGNTGELFF.

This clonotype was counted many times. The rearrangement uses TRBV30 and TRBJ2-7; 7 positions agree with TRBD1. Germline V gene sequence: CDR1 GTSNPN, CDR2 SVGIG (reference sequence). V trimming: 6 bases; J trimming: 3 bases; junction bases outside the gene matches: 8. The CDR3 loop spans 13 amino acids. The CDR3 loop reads CACQTGLRYEQYF. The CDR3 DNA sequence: TGTGCCTGCCAGACAGGGCTCCGCTACGAGCAGTACTTC.

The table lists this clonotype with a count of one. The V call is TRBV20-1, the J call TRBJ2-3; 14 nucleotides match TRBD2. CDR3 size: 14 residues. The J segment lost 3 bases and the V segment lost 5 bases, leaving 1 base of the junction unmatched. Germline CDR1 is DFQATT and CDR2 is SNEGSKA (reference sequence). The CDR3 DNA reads TGCAGTGCTGGGACTAGCGGGGGAACAGATACGCAGTATTTT. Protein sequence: CSAGTSGGTDTQYF.

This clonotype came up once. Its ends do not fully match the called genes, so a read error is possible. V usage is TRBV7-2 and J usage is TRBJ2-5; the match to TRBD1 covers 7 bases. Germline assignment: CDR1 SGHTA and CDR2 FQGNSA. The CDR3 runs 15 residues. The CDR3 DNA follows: TGTGCCAGCAGCGTAGGACAGGCAGGGAAAGAGGCCCAGCACTTC. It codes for CASSVGQAGKEAQHF.

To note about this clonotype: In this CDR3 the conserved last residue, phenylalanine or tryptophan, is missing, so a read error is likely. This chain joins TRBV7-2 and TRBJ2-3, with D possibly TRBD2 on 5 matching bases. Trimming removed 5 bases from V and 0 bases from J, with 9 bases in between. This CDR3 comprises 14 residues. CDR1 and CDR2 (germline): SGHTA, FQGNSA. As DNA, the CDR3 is TGTGCCAGCAGCCTACGGGGTAGCACAGATACGCAGTATGTT. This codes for CASSLRGSTDTQYV.

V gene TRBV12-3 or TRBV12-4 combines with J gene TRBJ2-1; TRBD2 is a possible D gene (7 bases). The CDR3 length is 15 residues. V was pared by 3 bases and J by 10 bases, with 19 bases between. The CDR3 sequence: CASSFPWGGGHEQFF. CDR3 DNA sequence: TGTGCCAGCAGTTTCCCGTGGGGGGGGGGCCACGAGCAGTTCTTC.

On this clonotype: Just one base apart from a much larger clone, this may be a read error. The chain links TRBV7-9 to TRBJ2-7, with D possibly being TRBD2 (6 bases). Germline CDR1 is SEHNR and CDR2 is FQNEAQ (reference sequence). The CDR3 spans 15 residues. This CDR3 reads CASSLDRGWTYEQHF. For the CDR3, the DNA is TGTGCCAGCAGCTTAGATCGGGGGTGGACCTACGAGCAGCACTTC.

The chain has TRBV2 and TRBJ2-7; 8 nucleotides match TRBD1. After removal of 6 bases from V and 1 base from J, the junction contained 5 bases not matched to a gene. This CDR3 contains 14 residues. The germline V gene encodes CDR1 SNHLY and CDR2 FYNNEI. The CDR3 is CASRGGTGSYEQYF. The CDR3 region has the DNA TGTGCCAGCAGAGGGGGGACAGGTTCCTACGAGCAGTACTTC.

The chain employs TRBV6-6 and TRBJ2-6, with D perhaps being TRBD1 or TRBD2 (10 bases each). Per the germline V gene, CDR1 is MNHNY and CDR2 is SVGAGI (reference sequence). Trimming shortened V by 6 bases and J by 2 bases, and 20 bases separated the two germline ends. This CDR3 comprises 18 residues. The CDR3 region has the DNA TGTGCCAGCAGCACTAGCGGGACAGGGGTGGCTGGGGCCAACGTCCTGACTTTC. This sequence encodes CASSTSGTGVAGANVLTF.

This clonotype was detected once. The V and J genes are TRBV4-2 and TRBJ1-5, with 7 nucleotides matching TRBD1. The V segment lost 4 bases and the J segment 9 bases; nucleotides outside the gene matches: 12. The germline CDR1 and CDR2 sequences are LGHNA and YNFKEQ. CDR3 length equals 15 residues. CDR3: CASSPDREDGRPQHF. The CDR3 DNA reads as TGTGCCAGCAGCCCTGACAGGGAGGACGGGCGGCCCCAGCATTTT.

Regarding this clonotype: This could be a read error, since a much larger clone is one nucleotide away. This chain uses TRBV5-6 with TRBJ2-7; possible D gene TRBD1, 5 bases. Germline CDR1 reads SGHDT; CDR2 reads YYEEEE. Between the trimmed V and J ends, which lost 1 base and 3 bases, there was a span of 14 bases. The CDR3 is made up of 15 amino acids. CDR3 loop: CASSLLNPDNYEQYF. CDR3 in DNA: TGTGCCAGCAGCTTGTTGAACCCGGACAACTACGAGCAGTACTTC.

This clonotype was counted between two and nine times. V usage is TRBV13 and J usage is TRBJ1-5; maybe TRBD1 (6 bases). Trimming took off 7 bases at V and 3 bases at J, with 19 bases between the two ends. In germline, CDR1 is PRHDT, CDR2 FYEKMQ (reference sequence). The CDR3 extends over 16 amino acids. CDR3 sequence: CASIKGGGPNNQPQHF. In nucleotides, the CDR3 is TGTGCCAGCATCAAGGGGGGGGGGCCGAACAATCAGCCCCAGCATTTT. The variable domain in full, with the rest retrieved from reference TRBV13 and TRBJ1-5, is AAGVIQSPRHLIKEKRETATLKCYPIPRHDTVYWYQQGPGQDPQFLISFYEKMQSDKGSIPDRFSAQQFSDYHSELNMSSLELGDSALYFCASIKGGGPNNQPQHFGDGTRLSIL.

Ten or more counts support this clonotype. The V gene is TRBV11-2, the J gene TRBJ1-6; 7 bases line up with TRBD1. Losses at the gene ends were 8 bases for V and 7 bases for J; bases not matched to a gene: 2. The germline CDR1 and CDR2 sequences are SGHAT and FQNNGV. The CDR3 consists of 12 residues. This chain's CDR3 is CASRQGNSPLHF. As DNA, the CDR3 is TGTGCCAGCCGACAGGGAAATTCACCCCTCCACTTT.

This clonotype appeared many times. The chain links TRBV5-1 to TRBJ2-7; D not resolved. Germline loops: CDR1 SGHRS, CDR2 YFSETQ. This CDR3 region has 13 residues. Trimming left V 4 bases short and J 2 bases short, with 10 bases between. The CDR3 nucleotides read TGCGCCAGCAGCGGCGGAGCCACCTACGAGCAGTACTTC. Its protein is CASSGGATYEQYF.

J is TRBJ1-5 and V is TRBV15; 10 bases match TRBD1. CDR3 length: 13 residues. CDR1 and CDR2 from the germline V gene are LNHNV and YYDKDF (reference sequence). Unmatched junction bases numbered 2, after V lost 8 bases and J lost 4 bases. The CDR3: CATRGQGNQPQHF. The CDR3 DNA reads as TGTGCCACCCGGGGACAGGGGAATCAGCCCCAGCATTTT. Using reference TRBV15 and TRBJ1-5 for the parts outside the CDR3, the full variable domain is DAMVIQNPRYQVTQFGKPVTLSCSQTLNHNVMYWYQQKSSQAPKLLFHYYDKDFNNEADTPDNFQSRRPNTSFCFLDIRSPGLGDTAMYLCATRGQGNQPQHFGDGTRLSIL.

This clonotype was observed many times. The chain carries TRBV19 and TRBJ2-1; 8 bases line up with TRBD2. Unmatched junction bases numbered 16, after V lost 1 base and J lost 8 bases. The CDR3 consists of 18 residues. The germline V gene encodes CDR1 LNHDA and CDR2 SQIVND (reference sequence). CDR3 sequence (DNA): TGTGCCAGTAGTATAGCCGGGGCTAGCGATCGGGGGGGTGATGAGCAGTTCTTC. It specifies CASSIAGASDRGGDEQFF.

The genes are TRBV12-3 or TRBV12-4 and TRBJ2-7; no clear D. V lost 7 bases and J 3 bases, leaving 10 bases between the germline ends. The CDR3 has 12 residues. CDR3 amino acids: CASTSNLYEQYF. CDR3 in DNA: TGTGCCAGCACCTCCAACCTCTACGAGCAGTACTTC.

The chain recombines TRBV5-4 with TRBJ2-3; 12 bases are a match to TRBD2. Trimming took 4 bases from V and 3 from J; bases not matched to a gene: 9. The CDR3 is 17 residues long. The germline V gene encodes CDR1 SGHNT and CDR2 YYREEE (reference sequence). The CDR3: CASSPCQTSGGTDTQYF. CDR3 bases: TGTGCCAGCAGCCCGTGCCAGACTAGCGGGGGAACAGATACGCAGTATTTT.

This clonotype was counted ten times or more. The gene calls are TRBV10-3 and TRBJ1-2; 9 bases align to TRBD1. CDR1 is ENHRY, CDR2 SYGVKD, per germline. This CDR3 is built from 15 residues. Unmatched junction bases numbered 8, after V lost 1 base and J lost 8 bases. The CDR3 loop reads CAISEFDAGTGGYTF. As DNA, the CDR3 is TGTGCCATCAGTGAGTTCGACGCAGGGACAGGGGGCTACACCTTC.

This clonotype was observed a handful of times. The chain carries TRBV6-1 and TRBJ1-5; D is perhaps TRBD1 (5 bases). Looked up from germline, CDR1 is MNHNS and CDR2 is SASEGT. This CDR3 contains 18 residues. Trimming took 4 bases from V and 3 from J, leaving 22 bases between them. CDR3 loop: CASSAPRAGSRNNQPQHF. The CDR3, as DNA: TGTGCCAGCAGTGCCCCCAGGGCAGGATCGAGGAACAATCAGCCCCAGCATTTT.

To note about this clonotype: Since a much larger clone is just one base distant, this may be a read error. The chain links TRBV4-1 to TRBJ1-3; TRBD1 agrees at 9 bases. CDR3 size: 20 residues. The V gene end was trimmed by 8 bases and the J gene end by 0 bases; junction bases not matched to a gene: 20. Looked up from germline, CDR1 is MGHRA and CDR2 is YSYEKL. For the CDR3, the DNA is TGCGCCAGCGGCCCCCTCCGGACAGGGGAAGCTGGGAGCTCTGGAAACACCATATATTTT. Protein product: CASGPLRTGEAGSSGNTIYF.

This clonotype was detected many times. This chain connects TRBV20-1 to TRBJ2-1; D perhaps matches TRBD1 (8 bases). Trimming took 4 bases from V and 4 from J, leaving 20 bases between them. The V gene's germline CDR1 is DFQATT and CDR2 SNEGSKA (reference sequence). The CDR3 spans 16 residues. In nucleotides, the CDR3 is TGCAGTGCTACGGGGCAGGGGGCGGGGGAATACAATGAGCAGTTCTTC. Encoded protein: CSATGQGAGEYNEQFF.

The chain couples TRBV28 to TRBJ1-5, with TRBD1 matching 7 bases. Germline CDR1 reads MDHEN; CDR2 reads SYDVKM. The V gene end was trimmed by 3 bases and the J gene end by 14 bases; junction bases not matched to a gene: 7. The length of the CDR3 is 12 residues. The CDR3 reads CASSLWDSYEHF. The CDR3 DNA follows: TGTGCCAGCAGTTTGTGGGACAGCTACGAGCATTTT.

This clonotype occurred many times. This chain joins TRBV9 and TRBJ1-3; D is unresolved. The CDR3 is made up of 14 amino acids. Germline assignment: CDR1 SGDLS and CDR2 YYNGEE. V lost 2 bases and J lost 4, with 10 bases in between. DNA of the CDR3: TGTGCCAGCAGCGTGGGCGGCCCAGGAAACACCATATATTTT. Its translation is CASSVGGPGNTIYF.

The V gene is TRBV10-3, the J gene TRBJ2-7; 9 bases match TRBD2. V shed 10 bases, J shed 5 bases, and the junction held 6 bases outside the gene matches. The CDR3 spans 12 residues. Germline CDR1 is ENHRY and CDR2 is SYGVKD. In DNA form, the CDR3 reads TGTGCCACCGGACTAGCGCTCGACGAGCAGTACTTC. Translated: CATGLALDEQYF.

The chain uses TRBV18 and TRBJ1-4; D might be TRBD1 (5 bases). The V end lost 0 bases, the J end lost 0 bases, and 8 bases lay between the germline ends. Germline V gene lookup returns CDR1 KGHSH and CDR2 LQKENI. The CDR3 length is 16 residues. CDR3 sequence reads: CASSPPGTPTNEKLFF. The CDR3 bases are TGTGCCAGCTCACCACCAGGGACTCCAACTAATGAAAAACTGTTTTTT.

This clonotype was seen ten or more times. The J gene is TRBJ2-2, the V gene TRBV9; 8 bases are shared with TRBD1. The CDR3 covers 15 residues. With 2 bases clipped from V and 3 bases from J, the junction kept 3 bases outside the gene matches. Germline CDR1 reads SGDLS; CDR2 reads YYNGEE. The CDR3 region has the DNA TGTGCCAGCAGCGTGGACAGGGTCGACACCGGGGAGCTGTTTTTT. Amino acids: CASSVDRVDTGELFF.

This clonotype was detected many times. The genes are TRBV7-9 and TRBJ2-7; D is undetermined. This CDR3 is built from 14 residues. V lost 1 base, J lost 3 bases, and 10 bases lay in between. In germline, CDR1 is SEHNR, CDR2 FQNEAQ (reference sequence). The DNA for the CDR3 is TGTGCCAGCAGCTTAGTTTCCAGTCTCTACGAGCAGTACTTC. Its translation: CASSLVSSLYEQYF.

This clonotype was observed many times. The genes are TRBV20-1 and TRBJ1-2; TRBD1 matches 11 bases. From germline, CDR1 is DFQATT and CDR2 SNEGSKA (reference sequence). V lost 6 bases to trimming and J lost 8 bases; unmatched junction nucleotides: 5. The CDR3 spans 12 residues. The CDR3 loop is CSAMDRGRGYTF. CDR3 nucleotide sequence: TGCAGTGCAATGGACAGGGGGCGAGGCTACACCTTC.